This is a list of T cell receptor beta chains from one sample in a study of T-cell reconstitution after alpha-beta-depleted transplantation in children. One entry per CDR3 protein results from TCRdb running MiXCR on the PCR reads. The data hold some 200,000 distinct CDR3 sequences, with more than 6.5% observed a single time. Here the sequenced sample was PBMCs from the stem cell graft donor, taken from the stem cell graft. These receptors came from a human donor who donated a stem cell graft to a child with Wiskott-Aldrich syndrome. CDR3s include the opening cysteine and the closing phenylalanine or tryptophan. D genes are given only for firm matches. Part of the rows lack a size; the others show once, few, many or a class for expanded clones.

D: NA
length: 13
size: NA
J: TRBJ2-5
V: TRBV7-8
DNA: TGTGCCAGCTTCGAATACCTTTCAGAGACCCAGTACTTC
CDR3: CASFEYLSETQYF

D: TRBD1
length: 14
size: many
J: TRBJ2-3
V: TRBV10-1
DNA: TGCGCCAGCAGTGCAACGGGACAGGCAGATACGCAGTATTTT
CDR3: CASSATGQADTQYF

D: TRBD1
length: 14
size: many
J: TRBJ1-3
V: TRBV5-1
DNA: TGCGCCAGCAGCCCGGGGACAGCTGGAAACACCATATATTTT
CDR3: CASSPGTAGNTIYF

D: TRBD1
length: 14
size: many
J: TRBJ2-2
V: TRBV29-1
DNA: TGCAGCGGTAGGGACAGGGGGATGTCCGGGGAGCTGTTTTTT
CDR3: CSGRDRGMSGELFF

D: NA
length: 12
size: NA
J: TRBJ2-2
V: TRBV3-1
DNA: TGTGCCAGCAGCCATTACACCGGGGAGCTGTTTTTT
CDR3: CASSHYTGELFF

D: NA
length: 13
size: many
J: TRBJ2-4
V: TRBV29-1
DNA: TGCAGCGTTGAGGGGATAGCCAAAAACATTCAGTACTTC
CDR3: CSVEGIAKNIQYF

D: NA
length: 17
size: many
J: TRBJ1-5
V: TRBV4-2
DNA: TGTGCCAGCAGCCAAGAGGCGGCAGGAGGTAGCAATCAGCCCCAGCATTTT
CDR3: CASSQEAAGGSNQPQHF

D: NA
length: 15
size: many
J: TRBJ2-5
V: TRBV5-1
DNA: TGCGCCAGCAGCTTGTCGGCGGGGACGGGAGAGACCCAGTACTTC
CDR3: CASSLSAGTGETQYF

D: NA
length: 16
size: NA
J: TRBJ2-2
V: TRBV5-1
DNA: TGCGCCAGCAGCTTGCGACAGCAATCGAACACCGGGGAGCTGTTTTTT
CDR3: CASSLRQQSNTGELFF

D: NA
length: 16
size: few
J: TRBJ2-2
V: TRBV20-1
DNA: TGCAGTGCTAGTCGGGTGGTTGGGGGGAGGACCGGGGAGCTGTTTTTT
CDR3: CSASRVVGGRTGELFF

D: NA
length: 16
size: many
J: TRBJ2-6
V: TRBV5-1
DNA: TGCGCCAGCAGCTTATTAAAGCCGTCTGGGGCCAACGTCCTGACTTTC
CDR3: CASSLLKPSGANVLTF

D: NA
length: 15
size: many
J: TRBJ1-4
V: TRBV25-1
DNA: TGTGCCAGCAGTCCCGGAGGGCAAATTGGGGAAAAACTGTTTTTT
CDR3: CASSPGGQIGEKLFF

D: NA
length: 14
size: many
J: TRBJ1-2
V: TRBV6-5
DNA: TGTGCCAGCAGTTACGGTGAGGCGGGCTATGGCTACACCTTC
CDR3: CASSYGEAGYGYTF

D: TRBD1
length: 17
size: few
J: TRBJ2-6
V: TRBV5-5
DNA: TGTGCCAGCAGCCCTGGGACAGTCTACTCTGGGGCCAACGTCCTGACTTTC
CDR3: CASSPGTVYSGANVLTF

D: TRBD2
length: 17
size: few
J: TRBJ2-3
V: TRBV7-9
DNA: TGTGCCACCAACTTGTATGGACTAGCGGGGGGAGGAGATACGCAGTATTTT
CDR3: CATNLYGLAGGGDTQYF

D: NA
length: 17
size: NA
J: TRBJ2-5
V: TRBV7-9
DNA: TGTGCCAGCAGCTTAGACTCCCGGGCGTATGTATTGGAGACCCAGTACTTC
CDR3: CASSLDSRAYVLETQYF

D: NA
length: 14
size: many
J: TRBJ2-1
V: TRBV7-2
DNA: TGTGCCAGCAGCGCAAGCGGAACCTACAATGAGCAGTTCTTC
CDR3: CASSASGTYNEQFF

D: NA
length: 12
size: many
J: TRBJ1-5
V: TRBV29-1
DNA: TGCAGCGTTTCAGGGTCCAATCAGCCCCAGCATTTT
CDR3: CSVSGSNQPQHF

D: NA
length: 12
size: many
J: TRBJ2-1
V: TRBV2
DNA: TGTGCCATCTCAAGGGGGGGGGGTGAGCAGTTCTTC
CDR3: CAISRGGGEQFF

D: NA
length: 14
size: few
J: TRBJ2-1
V: TRBV20-1
DNA: TGCAGTGCTAGAGATGGGAACATACTTGGTGAGCAGTTCTTC
CDR3: CSARDGNILGEQFF

D: TRBD2
length: 14
size: many
J: TRBJ2-1
V: TRBV20-1
DNA: TGCAGTGCTAGAGAATCAGCGGGGGGGAATGAGCAGTTCTTC
CDR3: CSARESAGGNEQFF

D: TRBD1
length: 15
size: many
J: TRBJ1-2
V: TRBV19
DNA: TGTGCCAGTAGTATCCAGGGGACAGCAAACTATGGCTACACCTTC
CDR3: CASSIQGTANYGYTF

D: TRBD2
length: 16
size: many
J: TRBJ2-3
V: TRBV20-1
DNA: TGCAGTGCTAGCCCCTCGACTAGCGGGGTAACAGATACGCAGTATTTT
CDR3: CSASPSTSGVTDTQYF

D: NA
length: 16
size: many
J: TRBJ1-1
V: TRBV5-1
DNA: TGCGCCAGCAGCCACAGAACCGGTGGGACCCCTATTAAAGCTTTCTTT
CDR3: CASSHRTGGTPIKAFF

D: NA
length: 16
size: many
J: TRBJ1-6
V: TRBV7-2
DNA: TGTGCCAGCAGCCCCGAAAGCGACAGGTCACATTCACCCCTCCACTTT
CDR3: CASSPESDRSHSPLHF

D: NA
length: 13
size: NA
J: TRBJ2-5
V: TRBV5-1
DNA: TGCGCCAGCAGCTCACTAGAACAAGAGACCCAGTACTTC
CDR3: CASSSLEQETQYF

D: TRBD1
length: 15
size: many
J: TRBJ2-7
V: TRBV11-2
DNA: TGTGCCAGCAGCTTTGGACAGGGGGTTTCCTACGAGCAGTACTTC
CDR3: CASSFGQGVSYEQYF

D: NA
length: 16
size: many
J: TRBJ2-7
V: TRBV10-3
DNA: TGTGCCACCTGGACAGCCCACACCTCCTTGCTCTACGAGCAGTACTTC
CDR3: CATWTAHTSLLYEQYF

D: NA
length: 13
size: NA
J: TRBJ2-5
V: TRBV20-1
DNA: TGCAGTGCTAGAGCTGAGGGGAGGGAGACCCAGTACTTC
CDR3: CSARAEGRETQYF

D: NA
length: 17
size: NA
J: TRBJ1-1
V: TRBV20-1
DNA: TGCTGTGCTAGAGATCATCGGGGGGCGGGGGTGAACACTGAAGCTTTCTTT
CDR3: CCARDHRGAGVNTEAFF

D: TRBD2
length: 16
size: many
J: TRBJ2-7
V: TRBV6-5
DNA: TGTGCCAGCAGTTACTCGCCGGGACTAGTCGCCTACGAGCAGTACTTC
CDR3: CASSYSPGLVAYEQYF

D: NA
length: 12
size: many
J: TRBJ1-5
V: TRBV7-9
DNA: TGTGCCAGCAGCTTAATCGGTTCGCCCCAGCATTTT
CDR3: CASSLIGSPQHF

D: TRBD1
length: 14
size: NA
J: TRBJ2-7
V: TRBV5-1
DNA: TGCGCCAGCAGCCACGAGGGGGCCTGCCGGGAGCAGTACTTC
CDR3: CASSHEGACREQYF